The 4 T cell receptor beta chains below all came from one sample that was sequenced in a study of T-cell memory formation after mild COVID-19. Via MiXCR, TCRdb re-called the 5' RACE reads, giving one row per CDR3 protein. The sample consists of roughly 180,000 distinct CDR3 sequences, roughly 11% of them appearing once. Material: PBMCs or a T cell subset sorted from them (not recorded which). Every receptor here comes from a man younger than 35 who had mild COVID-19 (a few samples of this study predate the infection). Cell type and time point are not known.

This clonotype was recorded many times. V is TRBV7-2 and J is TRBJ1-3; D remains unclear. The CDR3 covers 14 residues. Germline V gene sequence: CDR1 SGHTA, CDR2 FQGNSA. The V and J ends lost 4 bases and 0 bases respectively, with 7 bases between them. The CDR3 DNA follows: TGTGCCAGCAGCTCCCGGAGCTCTGGAAACACCATATATTTT. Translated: CASSSRSSGNTIYF.

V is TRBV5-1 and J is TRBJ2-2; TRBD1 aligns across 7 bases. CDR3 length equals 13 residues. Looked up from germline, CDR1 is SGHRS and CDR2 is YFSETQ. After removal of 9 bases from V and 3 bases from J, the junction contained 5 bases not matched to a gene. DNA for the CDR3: TGCGCCACCTCCGGACAGGACACCGGGGAGCTGTTTTTT. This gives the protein CATSGQDTGELFF.

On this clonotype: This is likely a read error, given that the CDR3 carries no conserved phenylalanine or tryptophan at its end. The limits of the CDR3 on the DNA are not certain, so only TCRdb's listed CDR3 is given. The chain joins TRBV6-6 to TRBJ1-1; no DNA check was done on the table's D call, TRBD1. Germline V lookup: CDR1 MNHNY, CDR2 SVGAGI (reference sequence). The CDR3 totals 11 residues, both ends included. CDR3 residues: CASSLGQGLYV.

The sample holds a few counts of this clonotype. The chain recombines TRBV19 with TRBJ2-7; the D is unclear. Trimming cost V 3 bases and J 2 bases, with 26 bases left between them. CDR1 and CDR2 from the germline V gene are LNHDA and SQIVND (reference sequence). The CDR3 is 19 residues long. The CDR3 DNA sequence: TGTGCCAGTAGTATTCCTCCCCCTAAACCGGGCCGCCTAACCTACGAGCAGTACTTC. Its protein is CASSIPPPKPGRLTYEQYF. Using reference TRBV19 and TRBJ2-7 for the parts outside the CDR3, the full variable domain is DGGITQSPKYLFRKEGQNVTLSCEQNLNHDAMYWYRQDPGQGLRLIYYSQIVNDFQKGDIAEGYSVSREKKESFPLTVTSAQKNPTAFYLCASSIPPPKPGRLTYEQYFGPGTRLTVT.